The T cell receptor (beta chain) under discussion was sequenced for a study of cytomegalovirus exposure and HLA in healthy donors. Overall study findings and caveats: Per published accounts, TCR beta sequences correctly predicted the HLA-A and HLA-B alleles of most subjects. The likely explanation for a cluster of highly shared sequence variants was sequencing artifact. In a later analysis, a missense DCLRE1C variant was linked to TCR beta V- and J-gene trimming. Only CMV serostatus was available as immune exposure information.

PCR was performed using 60 Vbeta and 13 Jbeta primers. Some clones are missing from TCRdb's copy, which holds only in-frame ones; the method was immunoSEQ multiplex PCR. The sample lists around 100,000 clones, approximately 71% occurring once. In regard to this clone: Its antigen is not known.

In germline, CDR1 is LGHNA, CDR2 YNFKEQ. V gave up 4 bases and J gave up 0 bases; unmatched junction bases: 6. The CDR3 loop spans 16 amino acids. The V gene is TRBV4-2, the J gene TRBJ2-7, with 10 nucleotides matching TRBD2. This clonotype originated in a woman between 18 and 29 years old in good health and CMV-seropositive. The sample was PBMCs. In nucleotides, the CDR3 is TGTGCCAGCAGCCTTGAGGCTAGCGGGAGCTCCTACGAGCAGTACTTC. Residues: CASSLEASGSSYEQYF.